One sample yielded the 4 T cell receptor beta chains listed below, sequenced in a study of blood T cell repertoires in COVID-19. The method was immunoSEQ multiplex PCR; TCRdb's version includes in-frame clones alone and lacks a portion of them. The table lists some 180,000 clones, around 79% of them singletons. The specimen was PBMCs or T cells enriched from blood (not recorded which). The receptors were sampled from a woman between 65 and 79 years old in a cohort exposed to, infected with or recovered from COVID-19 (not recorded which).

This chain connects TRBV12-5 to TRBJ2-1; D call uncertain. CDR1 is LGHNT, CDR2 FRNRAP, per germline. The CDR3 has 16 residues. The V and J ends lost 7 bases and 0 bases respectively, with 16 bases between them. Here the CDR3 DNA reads TGTGCTAGTGCCAATGACGGGTTTAGCTCCTACAATGAGCAGTTCTTC. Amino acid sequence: CASANDGFSSYNEQFF.

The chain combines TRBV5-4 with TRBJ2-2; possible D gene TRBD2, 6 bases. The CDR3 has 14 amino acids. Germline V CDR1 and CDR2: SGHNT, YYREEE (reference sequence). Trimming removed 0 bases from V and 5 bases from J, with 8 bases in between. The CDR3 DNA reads TGTGCCAGCAGCTTGGCGGGGGAGACCGGGGAGCTGTTTTTT. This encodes CASSLAGETGELFF.

The DNA of the CDR3 is TGTGCCAGCAGCTTAGCGCAGGGCAATGAGCAGTTCTTC. The encoded protein is CASSLAQGNEQFF. This sequence joins TRBV7-9 and TRBJ2-1; possibly TRBD1 for D (5 bases). The CDR3 length is 13 residues. Germline CDR1 and CDR2: SEHNR and FQNEAQ (reference sequence). The germline V and J ends were trimmed by 0 bases and 6 bases, with 6 bases remaining between them.

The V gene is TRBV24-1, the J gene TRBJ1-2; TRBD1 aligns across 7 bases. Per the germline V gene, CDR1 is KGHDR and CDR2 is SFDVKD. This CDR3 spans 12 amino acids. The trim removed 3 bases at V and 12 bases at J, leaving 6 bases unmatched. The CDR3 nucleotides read TGTGCCACCAGTGATCTAACAGGGGCTCACACCTTC. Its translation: CATSDLTGAHTF.